This entry lists 3 T cell receptor beta chains sequenced from one sample in a study of T cell responses to AZD1222 COVID-19 vaccine. Sequenced by immunoSEQ multiplex PCR; TCRdb stores in-frame clones only, minus some. The table includes fewer than 200,000 clones, approximately 92% detected once. The sample was peripheral blood, taken on day 0 of AZD1222 vaccination. Receptor source: an adult in good health.

The chain uses TRBV3-1 (or the pseudogene TRBV3-2) and TRBJ1-5; maybe TRBD1 (6 bases). CDR1 is LGHDT, CDR2 YNNKEL, per germline (reference sequence). The CDR3 is made up of 13 amino acids. V dropped 4 bases and J dropped 4 bases, with 8 bases sitting between them. CDR3 region: CASSPGQNQPQHF. CDR3 coding DNA: TGTGCCAGCAGCCCAGGACAGAATCAGCCCCAGCATTTT.

The chain uses TRBV12-5 and TRBJ1-1; D not resolved. Germline V gene lookup returns CDR1 LGHNT and CDR2 FRNRAP. This CDR3 has 13 residues. Trimming took 2 bases from V and 4 from J, leaving 8 bases between them. CDR3 sequence reads: CASGLTVGTEAFF. The CDR3 bases are TGTGCTAGTGGTTTGACGGTTGGCACTGAAGCTTTCTTT.

The V and J genes are TRBV7-9 and TRBJ1-4; a possible D gene is TRBD1 (5 bases). V was pared by 1 base and J by 7 bases, with 13 bases between. The length of the CDR3 is 15 residues. CDR1 and CDR2 (germline): SEHNR, FQNEAQ (reference sequence). The CDR3 DNA follows: TGTGCCAGCAGCTTAGATCGGGGGAGAGGTGAAAAACTGTTTTTT. This sequence encodes CASSLDRGRGEKLFF.